A selection of T cell receptor beta chains follows, all from one sample in a study of spatial heterogeneity in lung cancer. MiXCR, applied by TCRdb to the 5' RACE reads, yields one record per CDR3 protein. The sample holds 20,000 to 25,000 distinct CDR3 sequences, about 5.8% seen once. The source material was PBMCs, sampled at surgery. Source of these receptors: a male donor with early-stage non-small cell lung cancer. Both conserved end residues are part of each CDR3. D genes are given only for firm matches. The size of a clone is reported for some rows only, either as once, few or many, or as a class for expanded clones.

CDR3 protein: CASSTPGAGHFTDTQYF
CDR3 DNA: TGTGCCAGCAGTACCCCAGGAGCGGGACATTTCACAGATACGCAGTATTTT
J gene: TRBJ2-3
V gene: TRBV6-6
CDR3 length: 17
clone size: many
D gene: .

CDR3 protein: CASSLQGNLAF
CDR3 DNA: TGTGCCAGCAGCCTCCAGGGTAATCTGGCCTTC
J gene: TRBJ1-2
V gene: TRBV28
CDR3 length: 11
clone size: many
D gene: .

CDR3 protein: CASSEGLAGKVVSTDTQYF
CDR3 DNA: TGTGCCAGCAGCGAGGGACTAGCGGGTAAAGTTGTTAGCACAGATACGCAGTATTTT
J gene: TRBJ2-3
V gene: TRBV7-9
CDR3 length: 19
clone size: few
D gene: TRBD2

CDR3 protein: CASSEQPTGELFF
CDR3 DNA: TGTGCCAGCAGCGAACAGCCCACCGGGGAGCTGTTTTTT
J gene: TRBJ2-2
V gene: TRBV6-5
CDR3 length: 13
clone size: many
D gene: .

CDR3 protein: CASSPLAGVRDTQYF
CDR3 DNA: TGTGCCAGCAGTCCTCTAGCGGGAGTAAGAGATACGCAGTATTTT
J gene: TRBJ2-3
V gene: TRBV27
CDR3 length: 15
clone size: many
D gene: TRBD2

CDR3 protein: CASSLYRDSTDTQYF
CDR3 DNA: TGCGCCAGCAGCCTTTACCGGGACAGCACAGATACGCAGTATTTT
J gene: TRBJ2-3
V gene: TRBV5-1
CDR3 length: 15
clone size: many
D gene: .

CDR3 protein: CASSRTGEIGQPQHF
CDR3 DNA: TGTGCCAGTAGTAGGACAGGGGAGATTGGTCAGCCCCAGCATTTT
J gene: TRBJ1-5
V gene: TRBV19
CDR3 length: 15
clone size: many
D gene: TRBD1

CDR3 protein: CSAKVGWAGGVRNQPQHF
CDR3 DNA: TGCAGTGCTAAGGTCGGTTGGGCAGGGGGCGTGAGGAATCAGCCCCAGCATTTT
J gene: TRBJ1-5
V gene: TRBV20-1
CDR3 length: 18
clone size: many
D gene: TRBD1

CDR3 protein: CATSDPVHEQFF
CDR3 DNA: TGTGCCACCAGTGACCCTGTCCATGAGCAGTTCTTC
J gene: TRBJ2-1
V gene: TRBV24-1
CDR3 length: 12
clone size: medium-sized
D gene: .

CDR3 protein: CASSGRGLNQPQHF
CDR3 DNA: TGTGCCAGCTCTGGCAGGGGCCTAAATCAGCCCCAGCATTTT
J gene: TRBJ1-5
V gene: TRBV7-8
CDR3 length: 14
clone size: many
D gene: .

CDR3 protein: CASSPRLGASSGELFF
CDR3 DNA: TGTGCCAGCAGCCCTCGTCTTGGGGCCTCCTCTGGGGAGCTGTTTTTT
J gene: TRBJ2-2
V gene: TRBV4-2
CDR3 length: 16
clone size: few
D gene: .

CDR3 protein: CASSLGGISYEQYF
CDR3 DNA: TGTGCCAGCAGTTTAGGCGGGATCTCCTACGAGCAGTACTTC
J gene: TRBJ2-7
V gene: TRBV28
CDR3 length: 14
clone size: many
D gene: .

CDR3 protein: CASSWKGFALSSYEQYF
CDR3 DNA: TGTGCCAGCAGCTGGAAGGGTTTCGCGCTTAGCTCCTACGAGCAGTACTTC
J gene: TRBJ2-7
V gene: TRBV7-2
CDR3 length: 17
clone size: many
D gene: .

CDR3 protein: CSATGGFPGGANVLTF
CDR3 DNA: TGCAGTGCTACCGGGGGGTTTCCGGGTGGGGCCAACGTCCTGACTTTC
J gene: TRBJ2-6
V gene: TRBV20-1
CDR3 length: 16
clone size: many
D gene: TRBD2

CDR3 protein: CASSPQPTSGGRPNEQFF
CDR3 DNA: TGTGCCAGCAGCCCGCAACCTACTAGCGGTGGGAGGCCCAATGAGCAGTTCTTC
J gene: TRBJ2-1
V gene: TRBV11-2
CDR3 length: 18
clone size: many
D gene: TRBD2

CDR3 protein: CASSPGGQQPQHF
CDR3 DNA: TGTGCCAGCAGTCCCGGAGGGCAACAGCCCCAGCATTTT
J gene: TRBJ1-5
V gene: TRBV12-3/TRBV12-4
CDR3 length: 13
clone size: .
D gene: .

CDR3 protein: CASSFGTPGTDTQYF
CDR3 DNA: TGCGCCAGCAGCTTCGGGACGCCCGGGACAGATACGCAGTATTTT
J gene: TRBJ2-3
V gene: TRBV5-1
CDR3 length: 15
clone size: many
D gene: .

CDR3 protein: CASRPPGAGYEQYF
CDR3 DNA: TGTGCCAGCAGACCCCCAGGTGCGGGATACGAGCAGTACTTC
J gene: TRBJ2-7
V gene: TRBV28
CDR3 length: 14
clone size: many
D gene: .

CDR3 protein: CASSLGGLIQETQYF
CDR3 DNA: TGTGCCAGCAGCTTGGGCGGGCTGATCCAAGAGACCCAGTACTTC
J gene: TRBJ2-5
V gene: TRBV5-4
CDR3 length: 15
clone size: many
D gene: .

CDR3 protein: CASRNTGELFF
CDR3 DNA: TGTGCCAGCCGTAACACCGGGGAGCTGTTTTTT
J gene: TRBJ2-2
V gene: TRBV5-4
CDR3 length: 11
clone size: many
D gene: .

CDR3 protein: CASSRAGDGSQYF
CDR3 DNA: TGTGCCAGCAGCCGAGCGGGGGACGGGTCGCAGTATTTT
J gene: TRBJ2-3
V gene: TRBV14
CDR3 length: 13
clone size: .
D gene: TRBD2

CDR3 protein: CASRGPSVLLGEQYF
CDR3 DNA: TGTGCCAGCAGGGGCCCCTCTGTACTACTGGGGGAGCAGTACTTC
J gene: TRBJ2-7
V gene: TRBV28
CDR3 length: 15
clone size: few
D gene: .

CDR3 protein: CASSFTGLAASTDTQYF
CDR3 DNA: TGTGCCAGCAGCTTCACAGGACTAGCAGCTAGCACAGATACGCAGTATTTT
J gene: TRBJ2-3
V gene: TRBV11-1
CDR3 length: 17
clone size: few
D gene: TRBD2

CDR3 protein: CASSVGATHEQYF
CDR3 DNA: TGTGCCAGCAGCGTAGGGGCGACCCACGAGCAGTACTTC
J gene: TRBJ2-7
V gene: TRBV9
CDR3 length: 13
clone size: many
D gene: .

CDR3 protein: CAWSKTYGELFF
CDR3 DNA: TGTGCCTGGAGTAAGACATACGGGGAGCTGTTTTTT
J gene: TRBJ2-2
V gene: TRBV30
CDR3 length: 12
clone size: many
D gene: .

CDR3 protein: CAWSPRGYEQYF
CDR3 DNA: TGTGCCTGGAGTCCGAGGGGTTACGAGCAGTACTTC
J gene: TRBJ2-7
V gene: TRBV30
CDR3 length: 12
clone size: many
D gene: .

CDR3 protein: CASSPVEVSNTEAFF
CDR3 DNA: TGTGCCAGCTCACCAGTTGAGGTGTCGAACACTGAAGCTTTCTTT
J gene: TRBJ1-1
V gene: TRBV18
CDR3 length: 15
clone size: many
D gene: .

CDR3 protein: CSATSGVGYNEQFF
CDR3 DNA: TGCAGTGCCACGTCAGGGGTGGGCTACAATGAGCAGTTCTTC
J gene: TRBJ2-1
V gene: TRBV20-1
CDR3 length: 14
clone size: many
D gene: .

CDR3 protein: CASSQRGYEQYF
CDR3 DNA: TGTGCCAGCAGCCAGCGGGGCTACGAGCAGTACTTC
J gene: TRBJ2-7
V gene: TRBV7-2
CDR3 length: 12
clone size: many
D gene: TRBD2

CDR3 protein: CASSPRRTGERYGYTF
CDR3 DNA: TGTGCCAGCAGCCCCCGTCGGACAGGTGAAAGATATGGCTACACCTTC
J gene: TRBJ1-2
V gene: TRBV7-9
CDR3 length: 16
clone size: many
D gene: TRBD1

CDR3 protein: CASSSGGRVYEQYF
CDR3 DNA: TGTGCCAGCAGTTCTGGGGGTAGAGTCTACGAGCAGTACTTC
J gene: TRBJ2-7
V gene: TRBV27
CDR3 length: 14
clone size: many
D gene: .